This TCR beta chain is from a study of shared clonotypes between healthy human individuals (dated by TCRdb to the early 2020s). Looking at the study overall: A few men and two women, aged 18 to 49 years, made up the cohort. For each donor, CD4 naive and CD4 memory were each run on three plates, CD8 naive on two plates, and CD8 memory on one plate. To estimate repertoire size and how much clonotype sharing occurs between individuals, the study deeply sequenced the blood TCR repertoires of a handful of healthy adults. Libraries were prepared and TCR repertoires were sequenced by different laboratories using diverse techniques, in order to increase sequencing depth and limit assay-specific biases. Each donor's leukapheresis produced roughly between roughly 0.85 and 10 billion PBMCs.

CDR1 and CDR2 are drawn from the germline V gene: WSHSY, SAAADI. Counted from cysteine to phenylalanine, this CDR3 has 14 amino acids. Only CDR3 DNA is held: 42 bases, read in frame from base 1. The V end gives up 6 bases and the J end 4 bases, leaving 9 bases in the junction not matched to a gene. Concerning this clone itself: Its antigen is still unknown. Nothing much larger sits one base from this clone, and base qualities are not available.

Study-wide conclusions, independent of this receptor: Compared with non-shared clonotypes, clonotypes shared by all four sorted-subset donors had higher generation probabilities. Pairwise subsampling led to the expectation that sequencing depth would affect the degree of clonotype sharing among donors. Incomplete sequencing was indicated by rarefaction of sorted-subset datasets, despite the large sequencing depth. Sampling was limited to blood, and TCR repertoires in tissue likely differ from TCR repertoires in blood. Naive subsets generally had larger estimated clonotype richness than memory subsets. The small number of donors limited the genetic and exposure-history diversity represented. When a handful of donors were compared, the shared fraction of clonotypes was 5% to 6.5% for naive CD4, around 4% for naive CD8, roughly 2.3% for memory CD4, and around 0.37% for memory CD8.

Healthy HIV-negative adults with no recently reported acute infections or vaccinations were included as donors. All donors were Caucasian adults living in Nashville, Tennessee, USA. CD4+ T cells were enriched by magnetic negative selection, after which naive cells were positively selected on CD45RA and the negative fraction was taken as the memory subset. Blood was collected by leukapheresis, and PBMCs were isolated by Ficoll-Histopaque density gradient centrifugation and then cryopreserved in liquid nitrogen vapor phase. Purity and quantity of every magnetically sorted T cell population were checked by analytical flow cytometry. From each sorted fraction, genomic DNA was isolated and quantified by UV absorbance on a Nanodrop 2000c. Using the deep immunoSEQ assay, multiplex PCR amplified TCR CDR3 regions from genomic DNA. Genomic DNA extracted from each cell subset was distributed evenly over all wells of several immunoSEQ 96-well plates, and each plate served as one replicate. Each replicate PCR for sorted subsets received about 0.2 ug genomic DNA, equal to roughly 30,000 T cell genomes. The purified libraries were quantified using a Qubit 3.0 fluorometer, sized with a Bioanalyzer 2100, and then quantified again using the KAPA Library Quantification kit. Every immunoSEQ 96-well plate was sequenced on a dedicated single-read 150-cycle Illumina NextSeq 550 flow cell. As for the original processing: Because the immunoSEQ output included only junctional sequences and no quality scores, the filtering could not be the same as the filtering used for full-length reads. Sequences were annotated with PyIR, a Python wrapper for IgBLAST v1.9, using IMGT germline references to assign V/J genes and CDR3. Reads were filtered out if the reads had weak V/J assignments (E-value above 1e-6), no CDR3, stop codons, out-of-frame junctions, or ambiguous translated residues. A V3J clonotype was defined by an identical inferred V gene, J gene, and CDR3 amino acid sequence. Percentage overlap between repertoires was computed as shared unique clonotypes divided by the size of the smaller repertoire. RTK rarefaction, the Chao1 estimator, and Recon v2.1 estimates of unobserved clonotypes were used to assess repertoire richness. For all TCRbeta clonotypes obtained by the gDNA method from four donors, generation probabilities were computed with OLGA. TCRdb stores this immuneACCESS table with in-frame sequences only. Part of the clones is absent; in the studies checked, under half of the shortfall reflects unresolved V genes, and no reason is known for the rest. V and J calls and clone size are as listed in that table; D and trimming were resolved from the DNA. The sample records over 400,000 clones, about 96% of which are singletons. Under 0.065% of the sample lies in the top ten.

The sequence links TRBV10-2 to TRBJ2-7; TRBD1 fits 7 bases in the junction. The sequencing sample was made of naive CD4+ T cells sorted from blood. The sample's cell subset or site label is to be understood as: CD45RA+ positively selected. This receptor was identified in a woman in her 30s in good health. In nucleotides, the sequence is TGCGCCAGCAGGGCACGACAGGGTGGTTACGAGCAGTACTTC. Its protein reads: CASRARQGGYEQYF.